The T cell receptor beta chain under discussion was sequenced for a study of OX40 agonist ivuxolimab in advanced cancers. The data were produced by immunoSEQ multiplex PCR, yet TCRdb's version contains in-frame clones alone and is incomplete. The sample holds about 75,000 clones; more than 85% are singletons and the top ten take about 8.6%. Autoimmune disease history or systemic immunosuppression meant exclusion. The TCR comes from an adult with an advanced solid tumor such as melanoma, head and neck, liver or kidney cancer. Sequenced here: CD4+ or CD8+ T cells sorted from blood, sampled in a trial of the OX40 agonist ivuxolimab.

The CDR3 nucleotides are TGCGCCAGCAGTGATGAGTCACGGGTCTCCCTCTACGAGCAGTACTTC. It codes for CASSDESRVSLYEQYF. V gene TRBV10-1 combines with J gene TRBJ2-7; unclear D gene. Trimming shortened V by 3 bases and J by 3 bases, and 18 bases separated the two germline ends. This CDR3 region has 16 residues. From germline, CDR1 is WNHNN and CDR2 SYGVQD (reference sequence).